The clone carrying this TCR beta chain was counted once. The CDR3 loop spans 13 amino acids. Germline CDR1 and CDR2: GTSNPN and SVGIG (reference sequence). The germline V and J ends were trimmed by 3 bases and 7 bases, with 15 bases remaining between them. The data are from a study of blood T cell repertoires in COVID-19. At the level of the study: Some COVID-19 samples were acute and others convalescent; all came from the United States, Italy and Spain.

Measured with immunoSEQ multiplex PCR; TCRdb has only the in-frame clones, and not every one. The profile shows about 210,000 clones, about 90% of them singletons. The chain recombines TRBV30 with TRBJ1-2, with D possibly matching TRBD1 (6 bases). Specimen: peripheral blood. This clonotype originated in a man aged 30 to 39 with acute or convalescent COVID-19. The DNA for the CDR3 is TGTGCCTGGAGCCGACAGGTGATAGCTGGCTACACCTTC. Protein: CAWSRQVIAGYTF.